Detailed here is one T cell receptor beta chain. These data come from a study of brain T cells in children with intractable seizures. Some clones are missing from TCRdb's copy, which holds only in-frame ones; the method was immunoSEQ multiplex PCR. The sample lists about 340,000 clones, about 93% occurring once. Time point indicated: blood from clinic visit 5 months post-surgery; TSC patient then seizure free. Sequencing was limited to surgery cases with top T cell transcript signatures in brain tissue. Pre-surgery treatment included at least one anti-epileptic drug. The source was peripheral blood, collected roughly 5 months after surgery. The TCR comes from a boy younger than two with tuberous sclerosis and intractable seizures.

The CDR3 sequence is CASSLTAGHQPQHF. The CDR3 bases are TGCGCCAGCAGCTTAACGGCCGGTCATCAGCCCCAGCATTTT. The chain is built from TRBV5-1 and TRBJ1-5; no reliable D call. The V gene's germline CDR1 is SGHRS and CDR2 YFSETQ. V gave up 2 bases and J gave up 5 bases, with 11 bases separating them. CDR3 length: 14 amino acids.